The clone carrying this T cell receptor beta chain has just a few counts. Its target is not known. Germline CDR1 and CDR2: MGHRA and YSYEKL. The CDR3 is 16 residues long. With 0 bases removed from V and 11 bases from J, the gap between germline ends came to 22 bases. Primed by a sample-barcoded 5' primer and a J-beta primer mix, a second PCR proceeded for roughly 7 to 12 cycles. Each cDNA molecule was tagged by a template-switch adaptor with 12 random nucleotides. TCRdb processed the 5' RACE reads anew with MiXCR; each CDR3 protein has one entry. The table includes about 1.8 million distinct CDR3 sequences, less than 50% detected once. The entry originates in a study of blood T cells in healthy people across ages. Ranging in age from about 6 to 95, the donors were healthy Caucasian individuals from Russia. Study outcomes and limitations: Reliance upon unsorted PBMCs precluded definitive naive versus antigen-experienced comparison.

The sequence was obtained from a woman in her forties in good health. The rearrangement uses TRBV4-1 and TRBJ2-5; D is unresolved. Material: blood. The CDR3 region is CASSQEELTVTMMQYF. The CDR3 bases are TGCGCCAGCAGCCAAGAGGAACTAACCGTTACAATGATGCAGTACTTC.